The 8 T cell receptor beta chains below come from one sample, sequenced in a study of T cells in pancreatic ductal adenocarcinoma. TCRdb's copy holds only in-frame clones and misses some; the assay was immunoSEQ multiplex PCR. The sample yields thousands of clones, nearly 75% seen once. Surgery without prior neoadjuvant therapy was the treatment of the selected pancreatic ductal adenocarcinoma patients. The specimen sequenced was pancreatic tumor tissue. Every receptor here comes from a human donor with pancreatic ductal adenocarcinoma.

V usage is TRBV7-9 and J usage is TRBJ1-5; D is ambiguous. The CDR3 consists of 14 residues. V lost 2 bases and J lost 6, with 11 bases in between. CDR1 and CDR2 from the germline V gene are SEHNR and FQNEAQ (reference sequence). The CDR3 is CASSLIGWGQPQHF. Here the CDR3 DNA reads TGTGCCAGCAGCTTAATCGGATGGGGTCAGCCCCAGCATTTT.

This clone is large (0.1 to 1%) in the sample. The rearrangement joins TRBV7-2 to TRBJ1-1; possible D gene TRBD1, 5 bases. V was shortened by 2 bases and J by 3 bases, with 13 bases between the two germline ends. The CDR3 length is 15 residues. Germline V gene lookup returns CDR1 SGHTA and CDR2 FQGNSA. CDR3 nucleotides: TGTGCCAGCAGCTTAATTCTGTTAGGGGACACTGAAGCTTTCTTT. Protein sequence: CASSLILLGDTEAFF.

J is TRBJ2-7 and V is TRBV7-2; 7 bases line up with TRBD1. After removal of 2 bases from V and 3 bases from J, the junction contained 4 bases not matched to a gene. The CDR3 contains 14 residues. Germline-derived CDR1 and CDR2 are SGHTA and FQGNSA. For the CDR3, the DNA is TGTGCCAGCAGCTTAATGAGACAGGGCTACGAGCAGTACTTC. Its translation is CASSLMRQGYEQYF.

The chain links TRBV30 to TRBJ1-4, with D hard to call. The germline V gene encodes CDR1 GTSNPN and CDR2 SVGIG (reference sequence). The V and J ends lost 1 base and 8 bases respectively, with 17 bases between them. This CDR3 is built from 15 residues. Here the CDR3 reads CAWSEKGGWEEKLFF. CDR3 nucleotide sequence: TGTGCCTGGAGTGAAAAAGGAGGGTGGGAGGAAAAACTGTTTTTT.

This chain joins TRBV11-3 and TRBJ2-2, with D tentatively TRBD2 (7 bases). The CDR3 runs 17 residues. The germline V and J ends were trimmed by 4 bases and 6 bases, with 21 bases remaining between them. From germline, CDR1 is SGHNT and CDR2 YENEEA. The CDR3 DNA is TGTGCCAGCAGCTCGGCCTATTGGGGGGGCGGATCCGGGGAGCTGTTTTTT. It translates to CASSSAYWGGGSGELFF.

V is TRBV23-1 and J is TRBJ2-7; perhaps D is TRBD1 or TRBD2 (5 bases each). TRBV23-1 is annotated as an ORF whose role is uncertain. The CDR3 length is 18 residues. Trimming removed 2 bases at V and 2 bases at J, with 22 bases between. The CDR3 DNA sequence: TGCGCCAGCAGTCAAACCCGGGCCAGGGACCTACCAACCTACGAGCAGTACTTC. Amino acids: CASSQTRARDLPTYEQYF.

The J gene is TRBJ2-3, the V gene TRBV27; D not resolved. This CDR3 is 14 amino acids long. The V gene's germline CDR1 is MNHEY and CDR2 SMNVEV (reference sequence). Trimming removed 6 bases at V and 0 bases at J, with 10 bases between. The CDR3 spells CASRGRVSTDTQYF. The CDR3 region has the DNA TGTGCCAGCAGAGGACGGGTTAGCACAGATACGCAGTATTTT.

The rearrangement joins TRBV7-2 to TRBJ2-7, with D perhaps TRBD2 (6 bases). Germline assignment: CDR1 SGHTA and CDR2 FQGNSA. The ends were cut back, 2 bases at V and 3 bases at J, with 20 bases in the middle. This CDR3 spans 17 amino acids. CDR3 protein: CASSLNWRAVSFYEQYF. CDR3 nucleotides: TGTGCCAGCAGCTTAAATTGGAGGGCCGTCTCCTTCTACGAGCAGTACTTC.